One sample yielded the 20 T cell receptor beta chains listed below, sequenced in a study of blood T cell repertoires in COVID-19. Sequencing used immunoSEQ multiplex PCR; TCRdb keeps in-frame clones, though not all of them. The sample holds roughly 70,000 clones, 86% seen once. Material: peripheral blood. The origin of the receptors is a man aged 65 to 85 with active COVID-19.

CDR3 protein: CSVEPTGSSYEQYF. The DNA for the CDR3 is TGCAGCGTTGAACCCACAGGGAGCTCCTACGAGCAGTACTTC. The chain employs TRBV29-1 and TRBJ2-7; the D gene is possibly TRBD1 (6 bases). CDR3 size: 14 residues. Between the trimmed V and J ends, which lost 2 bases and 0 bases, there was a span of 11 bases. Germline V gene data show CDR1 as SQVTM and CDR2 as ANQGSEA.

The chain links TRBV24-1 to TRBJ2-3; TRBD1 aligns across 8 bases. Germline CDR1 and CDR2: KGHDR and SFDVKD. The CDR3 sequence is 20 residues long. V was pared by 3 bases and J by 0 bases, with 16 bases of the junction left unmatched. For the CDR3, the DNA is TGTGCCACCAGTGATCCCCTGGGGGCAGGGGGCCCCCTGAGCACAGATACGCAGTATTTT. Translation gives CATSDPLGAGGPLSTDTQYF.

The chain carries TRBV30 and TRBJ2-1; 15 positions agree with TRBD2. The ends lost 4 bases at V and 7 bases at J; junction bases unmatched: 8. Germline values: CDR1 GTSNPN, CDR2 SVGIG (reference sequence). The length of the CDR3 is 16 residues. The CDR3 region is CAWNRGLAGGGNEQFF. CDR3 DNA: TGTGCCTGGAACCGAGGACTAGCGGGAGGGGGAAATGAGCAGTTCTTC.

CDR3 region: CASSLWGPGTGELFF. The CDR3 nucleotides read TGTGCCAGCAGCTTATGGGGGCCGGGGACCGGGGAGCTGTTTTTT. The chain is built from TRBV7-3 and TRBJ2-2, with TRBD1 as a possible D gene (6 bases). CDR1 is SGHTA and CDR2 is FQGTGA in the germline V gene. The CDR3 is 15 amino acids. Between the trimmed V and J ends, which lost 2 bases and 5 bases, there was a span of 12 bases.

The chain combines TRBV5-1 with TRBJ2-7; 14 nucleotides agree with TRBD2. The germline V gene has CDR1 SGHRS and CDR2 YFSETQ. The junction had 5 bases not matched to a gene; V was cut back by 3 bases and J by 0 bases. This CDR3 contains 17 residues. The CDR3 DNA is TGCGCCAGCAGCTGGGGACTAGCGGGGGAGAGCTCCTACGAGCAGTACTTC. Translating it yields CASSWGLAGESSYEQYF.

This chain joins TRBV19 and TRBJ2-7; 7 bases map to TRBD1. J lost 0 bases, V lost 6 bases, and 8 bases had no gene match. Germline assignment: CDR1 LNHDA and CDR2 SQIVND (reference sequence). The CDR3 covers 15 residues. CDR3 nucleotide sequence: TGTGCCAGTAGCCAGAGACAGGGCCTCTCCTACGAGCAGTACTTC. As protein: CASSQRQGLSYEQYF.

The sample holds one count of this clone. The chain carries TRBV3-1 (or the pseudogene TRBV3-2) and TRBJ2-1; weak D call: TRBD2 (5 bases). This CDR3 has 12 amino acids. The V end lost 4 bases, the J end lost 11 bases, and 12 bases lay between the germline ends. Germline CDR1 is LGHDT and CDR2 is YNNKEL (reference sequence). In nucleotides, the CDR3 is TGTGCCAGCAGCCCCCGGACTGGAAAGCAGTTCTTC. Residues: CASSPRTGKQFF.

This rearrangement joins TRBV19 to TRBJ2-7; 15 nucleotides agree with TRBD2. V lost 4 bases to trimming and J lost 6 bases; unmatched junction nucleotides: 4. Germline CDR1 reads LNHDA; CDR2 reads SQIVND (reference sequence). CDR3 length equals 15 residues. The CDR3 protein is CASSTAGLAGGEQYF. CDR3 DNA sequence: TGTGCCAGTAGTACCGCGGGACTAGCGGGAGGCGAGCAGTACTTC.

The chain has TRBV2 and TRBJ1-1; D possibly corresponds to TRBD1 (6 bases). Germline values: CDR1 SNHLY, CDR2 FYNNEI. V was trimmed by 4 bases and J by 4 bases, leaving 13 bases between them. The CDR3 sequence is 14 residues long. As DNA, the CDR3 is TGTGCCAGCAGTGCACTCGGGACATCCACTGAAGCTTTCTTT. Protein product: CASSALGTSTEAFF.

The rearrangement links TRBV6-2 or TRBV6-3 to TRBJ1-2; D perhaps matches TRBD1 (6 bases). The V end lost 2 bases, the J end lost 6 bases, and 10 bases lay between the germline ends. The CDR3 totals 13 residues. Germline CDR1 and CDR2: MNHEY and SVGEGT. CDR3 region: CASSYGGGDGYTF. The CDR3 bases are TGTGCCAGCAGTTACGGCGGGGGCGATGGCTACACCTTC.

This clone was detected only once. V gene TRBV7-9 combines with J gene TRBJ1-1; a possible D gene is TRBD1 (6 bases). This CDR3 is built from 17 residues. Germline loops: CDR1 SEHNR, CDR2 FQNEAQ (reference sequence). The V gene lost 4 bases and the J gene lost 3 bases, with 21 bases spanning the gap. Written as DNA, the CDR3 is TGTGCCAGCAGCTCCGGGGACCAGGGGCCTCGATACACTGAAGCTTTCTTT. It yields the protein CASSSGDQGPRYTEAFF.

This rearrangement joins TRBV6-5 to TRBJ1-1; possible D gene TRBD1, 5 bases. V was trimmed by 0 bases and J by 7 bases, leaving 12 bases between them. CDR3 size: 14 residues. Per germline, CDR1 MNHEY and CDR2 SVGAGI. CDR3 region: CASSYSSGGLEAFF. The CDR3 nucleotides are TGTGCCAGCAGTTACTCCTCGGGGGGTCTTGAAGCTTTCTTT.

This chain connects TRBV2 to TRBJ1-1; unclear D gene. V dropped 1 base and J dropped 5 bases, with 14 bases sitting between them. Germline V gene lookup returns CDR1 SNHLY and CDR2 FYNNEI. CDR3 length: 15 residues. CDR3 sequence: CASSEGWQAQTEAFF. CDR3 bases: TGTGCCAGCAGTGAAGGCTGGCAGGCCCAAACTGAAGCTTTCTTT.

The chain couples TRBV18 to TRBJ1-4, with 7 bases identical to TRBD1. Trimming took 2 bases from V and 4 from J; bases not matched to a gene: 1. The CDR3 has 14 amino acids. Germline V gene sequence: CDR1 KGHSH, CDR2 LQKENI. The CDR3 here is CASSPGTVNEKLFF. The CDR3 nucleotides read TGTGCCAGCTCACCAGGGACAGTTAATGAAAAACTGTTTTTT.

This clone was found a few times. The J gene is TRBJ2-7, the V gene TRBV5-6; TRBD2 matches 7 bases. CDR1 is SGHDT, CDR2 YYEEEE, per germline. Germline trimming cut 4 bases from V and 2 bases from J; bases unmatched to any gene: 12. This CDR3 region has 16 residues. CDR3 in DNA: TGTGCCAGCAGCCCCTTCCGAGGGCGGGAGACCTACGAGCAGTACTTC. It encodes CASSPFRGRETYEQYF.

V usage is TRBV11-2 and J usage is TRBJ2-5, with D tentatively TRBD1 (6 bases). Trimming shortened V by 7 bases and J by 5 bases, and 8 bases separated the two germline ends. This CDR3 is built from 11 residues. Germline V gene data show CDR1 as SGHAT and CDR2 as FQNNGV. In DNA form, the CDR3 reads TGTGCCAGCACCCAGGGGGAGACCCAGTACTTC. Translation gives CASTQGETQYF.

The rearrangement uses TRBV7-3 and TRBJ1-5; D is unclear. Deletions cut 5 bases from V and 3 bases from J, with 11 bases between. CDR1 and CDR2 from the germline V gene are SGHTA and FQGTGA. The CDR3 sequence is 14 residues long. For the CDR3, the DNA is TGTGCCAGCAGCCACGGCGGGAACAATCAGCCCCAGCATTTT. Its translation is CASSHGGNNQPQHF.

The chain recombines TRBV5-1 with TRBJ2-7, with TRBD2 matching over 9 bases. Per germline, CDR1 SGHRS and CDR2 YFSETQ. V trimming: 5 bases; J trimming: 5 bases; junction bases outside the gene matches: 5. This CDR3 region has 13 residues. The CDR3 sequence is CASRRGGGHEQYF. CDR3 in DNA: TGCGCCAGCAGGCGGGGGGGAGGCCACGAGCAGTACTTC.

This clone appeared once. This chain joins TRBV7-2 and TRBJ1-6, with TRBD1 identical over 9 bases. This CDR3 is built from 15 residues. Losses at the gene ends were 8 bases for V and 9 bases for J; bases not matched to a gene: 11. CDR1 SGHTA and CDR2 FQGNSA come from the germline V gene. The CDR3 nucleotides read TGTGCCAGCCAACCGACCGGGACAGGGACTTCACCCCTCCACTTT. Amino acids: CASQPTGTGTSPLHF.

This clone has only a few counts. This chain's CDR3 is CASSPLAGVVSYEQYF. In DNA, the CDR3 is TGTGCCAGCAGCCCCCTAGCGGGAGTGGTGTCCTACGAGCAGTACTTC. The genes are TRBV7-2 and TRBJ2-7; 10 bases line up with TRBD2. With 5 bases clipped from V and 1 base from J, the junction kept 8 bases outside the gene matches. The CDR3 consists of 16 residues. The germline V gene has CDR1 SGHTA and CDR2 FQGNSA.